The sequence of this T cell receptor (beta chain) was determined in a study of T cells in localized non-small cell lung cancer. General observations from the study: Uninvolved adjacent lung showed the highest T cell clonality, exceeding tumor. Adjacent lung was found to contain a median roughly 58 of the top 100 tumor clones.

With regard to this clone: The antigen is undetermined.

CDR1 is KGHSH, CDR2 LQKENI, per germline. V dropped 2 bases and J dropped 0 bases, with 11 bases sitting between them. The CDR3 covers 15 residues. Sequencing used immunoSEQ multiplex PCR; TCRdb keeps in-frame clones, though not all of them. This sample has tens of thousands of clones, with about nine tenths found just once. The chain has TRBV18 and TRBJ2-7, with D hard to call. The clonotype was recovered from a man aged 35 to 70 with stage I squamous cell lung carcinoma. The material was peripheral blood, obtained before any cancer treatment. As DNA, the CDR3 is TGTGCCAGCTCACCATCTCCCATTAGCTCCTACGAGCAGTACTTC. This codes for CASSPSPISSYEQYF.